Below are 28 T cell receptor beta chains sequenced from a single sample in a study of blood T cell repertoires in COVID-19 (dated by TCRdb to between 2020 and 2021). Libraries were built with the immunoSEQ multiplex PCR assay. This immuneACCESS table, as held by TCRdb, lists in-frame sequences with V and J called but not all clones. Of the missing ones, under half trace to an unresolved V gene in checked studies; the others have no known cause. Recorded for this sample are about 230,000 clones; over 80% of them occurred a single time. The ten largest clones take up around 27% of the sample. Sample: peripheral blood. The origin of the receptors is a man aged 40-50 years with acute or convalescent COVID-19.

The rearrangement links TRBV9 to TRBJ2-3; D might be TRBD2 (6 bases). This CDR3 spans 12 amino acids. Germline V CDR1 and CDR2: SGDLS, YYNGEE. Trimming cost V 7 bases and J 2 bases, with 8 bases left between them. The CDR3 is CASGDFTDTQYF. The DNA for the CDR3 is TGTGCCAGCGGGGACTTCACAGATACGCAGTATTTT.

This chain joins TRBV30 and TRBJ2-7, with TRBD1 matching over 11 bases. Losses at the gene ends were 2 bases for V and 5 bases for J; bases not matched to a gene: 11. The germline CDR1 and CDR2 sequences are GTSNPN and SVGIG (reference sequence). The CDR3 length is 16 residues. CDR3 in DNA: TGTGCCTGGAGTATACCTCCGGGACAGGGGGGACACGAGCAGTACTTC. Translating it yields CAWSIPPGQGGHEQYF. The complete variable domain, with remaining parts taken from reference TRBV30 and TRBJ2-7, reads SQTIHQWPATLVQPVGSPLSLECTVEGTSNPNLYWYRQAAGRGLQLLFYSVGIGQISSEVPQNLSASRPQDRQFILSSKKLLLSDSGFYLCAWSIPPGQGGHEQYFGPGTRLTVT.

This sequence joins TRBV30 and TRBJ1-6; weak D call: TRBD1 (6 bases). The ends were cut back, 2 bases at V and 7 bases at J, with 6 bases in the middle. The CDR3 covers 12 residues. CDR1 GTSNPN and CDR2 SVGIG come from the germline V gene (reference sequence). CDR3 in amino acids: CAWSTGNSPLHF. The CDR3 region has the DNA TGTGCCTGGAGTACAGGGAATTCACCCCTCCACTTT. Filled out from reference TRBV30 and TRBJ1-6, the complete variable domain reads SQTIHQWPATLVQPVGSPLSLECTVEGTSNPNLYWYRQAAGRGLQLLFYSVGIGQISSEVPQNLSASRPQDRQFILSSKKLLLSDSGFYLCAWSTGNSPLHFGNGTRLTVT.

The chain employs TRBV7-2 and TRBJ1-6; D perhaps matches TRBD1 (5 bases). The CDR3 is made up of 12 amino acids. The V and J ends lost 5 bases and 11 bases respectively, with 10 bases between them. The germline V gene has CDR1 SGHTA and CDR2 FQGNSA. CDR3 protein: CASSRPGAPLHF. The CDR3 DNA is TGTGCCAGCAGCAGACCGGGGGCACCCCTCCACTTT.

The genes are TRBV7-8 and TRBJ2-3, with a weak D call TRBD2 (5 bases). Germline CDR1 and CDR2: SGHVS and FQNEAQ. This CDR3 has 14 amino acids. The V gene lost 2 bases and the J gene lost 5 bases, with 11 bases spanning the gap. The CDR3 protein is CASSLSEGLDTQYF. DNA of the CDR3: TGTGCCAGCAGCTTAAGCGAGGGCTTAGATACGCAGTATTTT.

Here the CDR3 reads CAWGPWDRDYYGYTF. In DNA form, the CDR3 reads TGTGCCTGGGGGCCTTGGGACAGGGATTACTATGGCTACACCTTC. J is TRBJ1-2 and V is TRBV30, with 9 bases aligning to TRBD1. This CDR3 is built from 15 residues. Germline V gene data show CDR1 as GTSNPN and CDR2 as SVGIG (reference sequence). Trimming cost V 5 bases and J 3 bases; bases outside gene matches: 10.

In DNA form, the CDR3 reads TGTGCCAGCTCCGGGCTGGGACTAGCGGGAGTCCCAGATACGCAGTATTTT. It is translated as CASSGLGLAGVPDTQYF. V and J are TRBV3-1 (or the pseudogene TRBV3-2) and TRBJ2-3; TRBD2 matches 14 bases. This CDR3 has 17 amino acids. The V gene end was trimmed by 8 bases and the J gene end by 4 bases; junction bases not matched to a gene: 11. Germline assignment: CDR1 LGHDT and CDR2 YNNKEL (reference sequence).

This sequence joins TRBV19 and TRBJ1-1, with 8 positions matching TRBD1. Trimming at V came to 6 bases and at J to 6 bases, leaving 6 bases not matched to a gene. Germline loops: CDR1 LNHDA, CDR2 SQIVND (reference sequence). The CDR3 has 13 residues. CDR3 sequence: CASSWTGIAEAFF. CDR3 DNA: TGTGCCAGTAGCTGGACAGGGATCGCTGAAGCTTTCTTT.

In nucleotides, the CDR3 is TGTGCCAGCAGCTACGAGGGGACAGCTGGCTACACCTTC. Its translation is CASSYEGTAGYTF. V gene TRBV7-9 combines with J gene TRBJ1-2; 7 positions agree with TRBD1. The CDR3 extends over 13 amino acids. J lost 7 bases, V lost 4 bases, and 6 bases had no gene match. The germline V gene encodes CDR1 SEHNR and CDR2 FQNEAQ (reference sequence).

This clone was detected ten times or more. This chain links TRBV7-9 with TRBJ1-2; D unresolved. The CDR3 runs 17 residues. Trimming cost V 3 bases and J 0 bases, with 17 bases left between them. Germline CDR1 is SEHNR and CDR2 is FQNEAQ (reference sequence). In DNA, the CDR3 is TGTGCCAGCAGCTTGGCGGCAGACGTTATATCTAACTATGGCTACACCTTC. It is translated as CASSLAADVISNYGYTF.

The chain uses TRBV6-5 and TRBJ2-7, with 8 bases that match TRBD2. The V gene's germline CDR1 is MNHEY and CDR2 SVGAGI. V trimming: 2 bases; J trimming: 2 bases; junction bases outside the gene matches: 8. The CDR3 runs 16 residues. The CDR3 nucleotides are TGTGCCAGCAGTTACACACGACTAGCGTCCACCTACGAGCAGTACTTC. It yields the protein CASSYTRLASTYEQYF.

CDR3 in DNA: TGCGCCAGCAGCTTGGGGACTCAGAGGTTCTACACCTTC. Translation gives CASSLGTQRFYTF. V is TRBV5-1 and J is TRBJ1-2; D uncertain. This CDR3 comprises 13 residues. Germline assignment: CDR1 SGHRS and CDR2 YFSETQ. V gave up 0 bases and J gave up 10 bases, with 13 bases separating them.

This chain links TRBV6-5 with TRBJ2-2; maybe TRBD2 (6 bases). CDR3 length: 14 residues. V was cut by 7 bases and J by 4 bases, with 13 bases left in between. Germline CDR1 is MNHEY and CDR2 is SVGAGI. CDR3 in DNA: TGTGCCAGCAAGAGACTAGTTAGCACCGGGGAGCTGTTTTTT. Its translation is CASKRLVSTGELFF.

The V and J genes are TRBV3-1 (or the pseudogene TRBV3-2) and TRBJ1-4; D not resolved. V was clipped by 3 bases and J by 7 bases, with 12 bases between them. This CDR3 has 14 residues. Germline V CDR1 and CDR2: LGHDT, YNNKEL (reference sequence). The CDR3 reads CASSHSAGGEKLFF. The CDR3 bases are TGTGCCAGCAGCCACAGCGCTGGAGGTGAAAAACTGTTTTTT.

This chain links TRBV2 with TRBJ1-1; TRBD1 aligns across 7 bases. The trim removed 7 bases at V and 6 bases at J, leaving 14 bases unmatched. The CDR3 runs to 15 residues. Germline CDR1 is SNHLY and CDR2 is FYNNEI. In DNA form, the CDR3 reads TGTGCCAGCAACCGACAGGGAGGAGTCGGGGCTGAAGCTTTCTTT. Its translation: CASNRQGGVGAEAFF.

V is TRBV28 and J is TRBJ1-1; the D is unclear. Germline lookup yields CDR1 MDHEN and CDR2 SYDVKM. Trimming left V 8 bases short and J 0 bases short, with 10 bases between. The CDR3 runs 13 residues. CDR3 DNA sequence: TGTGCCAGCTTTGCGGCTCTGAACACTGAAGCTTTCTTT. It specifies CASFAALNTEAFF. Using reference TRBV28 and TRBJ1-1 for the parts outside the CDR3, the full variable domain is DVKVTQSSRYLVKRTGEKVFLECVQDMDHENMFWYRQDPGLGLRLIYFSYDVKMKEKGDIPEGYSVSREKKERFSLILESASTNQTSMYLCASFAALNTEAFFGQGTRLTVV.

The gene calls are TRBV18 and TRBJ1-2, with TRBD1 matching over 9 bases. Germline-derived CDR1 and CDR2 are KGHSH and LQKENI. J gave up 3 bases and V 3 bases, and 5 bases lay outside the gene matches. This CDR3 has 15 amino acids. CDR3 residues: CASSPGTGTYYGYTF. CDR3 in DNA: TGTGCCAGCTCACCTGGGACAGGGACTTACTATGGCTACACCTTC. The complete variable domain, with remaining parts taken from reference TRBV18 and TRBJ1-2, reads NAGVMQNPRHLVRRRGQEARLRCSPMKGHSHVYWYRQLPEEGLKFMVYLQKENIIDESGMPKERFSAEFPKEGPSILRIQQVVRGDSAAYFCASSPGTGTYYGYTFGSGTRLTVV.

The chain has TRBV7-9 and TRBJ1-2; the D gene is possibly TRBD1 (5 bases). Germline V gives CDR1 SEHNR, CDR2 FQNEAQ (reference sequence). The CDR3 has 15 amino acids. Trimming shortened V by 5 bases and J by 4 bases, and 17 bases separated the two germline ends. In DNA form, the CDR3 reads TGTGCCAGCAGCCAGTTAGACAGAGACCTCTATGGCTACACCTTC. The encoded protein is CASSQLDRDLYGYTF.

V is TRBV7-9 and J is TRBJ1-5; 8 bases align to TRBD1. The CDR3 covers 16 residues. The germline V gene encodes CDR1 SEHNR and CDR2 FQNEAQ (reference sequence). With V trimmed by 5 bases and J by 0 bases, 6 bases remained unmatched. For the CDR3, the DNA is TGTGCCAGCAGCCCCGGACAGGGTTTTAGCAATCAGCCCCAGCATTTT. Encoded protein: CASSPGQGFSNQPQHF.

CDR3 region: CASSLVLRGGNSPLHF. The CDR3, as DNA: TGTGCCAGCAGCTTAGTTCTAAGAGGGGGAAATTCACCCCTCCACTTT. The chain combines TRBV7-6 with TRBJ1-6, with D possibly being TRBD1 (6 bases). Germline V gene sequence: CDR1 SGHVS, CDR2 FNYEAQ. The ends were cut back, 1 base at V and 7 bases at J, with 14 bases in the middle. There are 16 residues in the CDR3. The variable domain in full, completed from reference TRBV7-6 and TRBJ1-6, reads GAGVSQSPRYKVTKRGQDVALRCDPISGHVSLYWYRQALGQGPEFLTYFNYEAQQDKSGLPNDRFSAERPEGSISTLTIQRTEQRDSAMYRCASSLVLRGGNSPLHFGNGTRLTVT.

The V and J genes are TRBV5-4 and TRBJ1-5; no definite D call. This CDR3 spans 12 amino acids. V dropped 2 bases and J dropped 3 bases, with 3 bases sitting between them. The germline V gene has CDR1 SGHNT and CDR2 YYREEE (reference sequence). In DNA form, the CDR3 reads TGTGCCAGCAGCTTTTACAATCAGCCCCAGCATTTT. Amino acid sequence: CASSFYNQPQHF.

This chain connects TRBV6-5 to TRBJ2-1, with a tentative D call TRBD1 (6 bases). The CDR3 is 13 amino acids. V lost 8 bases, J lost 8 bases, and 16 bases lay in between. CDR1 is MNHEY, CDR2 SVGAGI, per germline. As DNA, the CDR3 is TGTGCCAGCCAGCGTGGAGGACAGTATGAGCAGTTCTTC. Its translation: CASQRGGQYEQFF.

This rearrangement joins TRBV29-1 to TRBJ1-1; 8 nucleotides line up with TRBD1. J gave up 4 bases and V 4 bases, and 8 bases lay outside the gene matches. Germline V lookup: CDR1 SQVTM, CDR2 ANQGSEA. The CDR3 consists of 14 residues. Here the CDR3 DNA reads TGCAGCGTTGGGAGGACAGGGCAGGGCACTGAAGCTTTCTTT. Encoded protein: CSVGRTGQGTEAFF.

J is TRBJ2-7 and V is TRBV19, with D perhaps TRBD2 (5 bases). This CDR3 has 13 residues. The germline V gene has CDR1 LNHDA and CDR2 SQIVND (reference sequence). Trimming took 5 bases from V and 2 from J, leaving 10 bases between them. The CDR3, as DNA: TGTGCCAGTAGTTTCGGGATGACCTACGAGCAGTACTTC. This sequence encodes CASSFGMTYEQYF.

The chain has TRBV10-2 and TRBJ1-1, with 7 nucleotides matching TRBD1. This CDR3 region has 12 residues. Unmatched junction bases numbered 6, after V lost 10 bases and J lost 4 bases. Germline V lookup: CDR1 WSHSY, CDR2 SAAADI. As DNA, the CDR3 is TGCGCCACGCGACAGGGACCCACTGAAGCTTTCTTT. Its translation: CATRQGPTEAFF.

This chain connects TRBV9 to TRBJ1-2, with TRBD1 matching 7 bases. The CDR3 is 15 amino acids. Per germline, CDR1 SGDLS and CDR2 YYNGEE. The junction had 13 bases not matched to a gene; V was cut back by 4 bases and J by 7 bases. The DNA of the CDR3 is TGTGCCAGCAGCCCCCCGGACAGGATCTTCGGTGGCTACACCTTC. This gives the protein CASSPPDRIFGGYTF.

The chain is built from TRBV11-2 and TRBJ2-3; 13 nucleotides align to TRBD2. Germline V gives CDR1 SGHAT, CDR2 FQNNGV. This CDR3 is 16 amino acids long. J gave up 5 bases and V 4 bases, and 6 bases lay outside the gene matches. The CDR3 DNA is TGTGCCAGCAGCTCCGGACTAGCGGGGGTTAGAGATACGCAGTATTTT. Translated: CASSSGLAGVRDTQYF.

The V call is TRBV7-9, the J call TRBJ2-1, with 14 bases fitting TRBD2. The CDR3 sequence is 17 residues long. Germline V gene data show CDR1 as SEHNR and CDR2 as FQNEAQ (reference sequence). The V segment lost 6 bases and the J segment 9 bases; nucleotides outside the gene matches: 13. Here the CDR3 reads CASRASPGLAGAGEQFF. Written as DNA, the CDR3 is TGTGCCAGCAGGGCATCTCCGGGACTAGCGGGAGCGGGTGAGCAGTTCTTC.